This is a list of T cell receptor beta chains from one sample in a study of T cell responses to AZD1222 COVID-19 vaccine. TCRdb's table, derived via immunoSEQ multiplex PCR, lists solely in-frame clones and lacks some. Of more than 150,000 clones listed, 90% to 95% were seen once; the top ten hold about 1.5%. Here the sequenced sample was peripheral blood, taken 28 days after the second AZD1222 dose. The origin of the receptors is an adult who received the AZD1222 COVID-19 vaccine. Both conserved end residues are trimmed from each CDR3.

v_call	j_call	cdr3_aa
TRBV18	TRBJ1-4	ASSPLGDHEKLF
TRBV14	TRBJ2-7	ASSQLAGGPRY
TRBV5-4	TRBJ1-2	ASSPGQGNGYT
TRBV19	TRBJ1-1	ASNWANTEAF
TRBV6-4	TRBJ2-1	ASSDSSGGANEQF
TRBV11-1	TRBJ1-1	ASSFGGRMSVEAF
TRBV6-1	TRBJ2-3	ASSEVGLGDTQY
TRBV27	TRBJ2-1	ASSTSGANNEQF
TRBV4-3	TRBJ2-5	ASSQDWQGRETQY
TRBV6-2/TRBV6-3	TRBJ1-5	ASSYSGGGYSNQPQH
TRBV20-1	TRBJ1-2	SADGSYGYT
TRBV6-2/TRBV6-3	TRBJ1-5	ASSYSLRGQPQH
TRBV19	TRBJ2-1	ASSITRSTYNEQF
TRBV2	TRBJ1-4	ASLPMDRADEKLF
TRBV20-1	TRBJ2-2	SARYTGELF
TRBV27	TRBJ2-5	ASSERGQGWRETQY
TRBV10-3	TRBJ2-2	ATTREGGTGELF
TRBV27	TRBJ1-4	ASSFSTAANEKLF
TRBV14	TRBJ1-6	ASSQDPAREGSPLH
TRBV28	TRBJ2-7	ASSLRSPRSYEQY
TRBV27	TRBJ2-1	ASSLSLARDNEQF
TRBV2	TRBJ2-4	ASSDSEGRVKNIQY
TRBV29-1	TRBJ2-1	SVARGLGNEQF